This TCR beta chain emerged from a study of blood T cells in healthy people across ages. A second PCR of 7 to 11 cycles used a sample-barcoded 5' primer and a J-beta primer mix. TCRdb reprocessed the 5' RACE reads with MiXCR, giving one entry per CDR3 protein. This sample has around 1.5 million distinct CDR3 sequences, with roughly 60% found just once. As regards this clonotype: The antigen is unknown.

V lost 2 bases to trimming and J lost 1 base; unmatched junction nucleotides: 7. Germline V gives CDR1 SGHTA, CDR2 FQGNSA. The length of the CDR3 is 17 residues. Notes on the study in general: Diversity estimated from one million T cells was considered an underestimate.

Sequencing was performed on blood. V usage is TRBV7-2 and J usage is TRBJ2-3, with 9 nucleotides matching TRBD2. The source of this sequence is a man aged 18 to 29 in good health. This CDR3 is CASSLFSGGPGTDTQYF. CDR3 in DNA: TGTGCCAGCAGCTTATTTAGCGGGGGACCTGGCACAGATACGCAGTATTTT.